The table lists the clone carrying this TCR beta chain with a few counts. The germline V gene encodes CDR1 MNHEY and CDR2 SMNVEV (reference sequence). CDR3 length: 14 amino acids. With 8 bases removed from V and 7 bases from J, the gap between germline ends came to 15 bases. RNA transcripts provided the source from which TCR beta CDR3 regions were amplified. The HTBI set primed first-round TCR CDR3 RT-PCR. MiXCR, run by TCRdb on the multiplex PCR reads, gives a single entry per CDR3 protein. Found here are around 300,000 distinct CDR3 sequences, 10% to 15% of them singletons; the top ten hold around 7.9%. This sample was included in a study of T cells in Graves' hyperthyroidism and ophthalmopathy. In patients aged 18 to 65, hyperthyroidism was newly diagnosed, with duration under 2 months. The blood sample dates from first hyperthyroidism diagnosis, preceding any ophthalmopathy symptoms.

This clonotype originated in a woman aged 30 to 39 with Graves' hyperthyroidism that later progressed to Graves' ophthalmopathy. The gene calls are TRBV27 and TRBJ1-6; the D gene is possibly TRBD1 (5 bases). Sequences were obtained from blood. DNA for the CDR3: TGTGCCAGCCGGTCGGGGGTTAGCAATTCACCCCTCCACTTT. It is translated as CASRSGVSNSPLHF.